What follows are 26 T cell receptor beta chains derived from one specimen sequenced in a study of T cell repertoires in cytomegalovirus infection. MiXCR, run by TCRdb on the reads, gives a single entry per CDR3 protein. Found here are 300,000 to 400,000 distinct CDR3 sequences, just under 30% of them singletons; the top ten hold about 20%. Their cognate antigens are unknown. The sequencing here drew on cultured PBMCs, taken from culture after CMV antigen stimulation. The receptor set was obtained from a human donor in good health (CMV status not recorded). Some clones in this sample may be carry-over from other donors' samples.

This chain links TRBV19 with TRBJ2-1; D gene ambiguous. Trimming pared 5 bases from V and 6 bases from J, leaving 11 bases between. Per germline, CDR1 LNHDA and CDR2 SQIVND (reference sequence). The length of the CDR3 is 13 residues. The chain's CDR3 is CASSGVLGNEQFF. The CDR3 region has the DNA TGTGCCAGTAGTGGGGTCCTCGGCAATGAGCAGTTCTTC.

The V call is TRBV29-1, the J call TRBJ2-1; D not resolved. V dropped 5 bases and J dropped 0 bases, with 11 bases sitting between them. The CDR3 has 14 amino acids. Germline V gene lookup returns CDR1 SQVTM and CDR2 ANQGSEA. CDR3 bases: TGCAGCGTTCTTAAGCCTAGCTCCTACAATGAGCAGTTCTTC. Encoded protein: CSVLKPSSYNEQFF.

This clonotype was detected ten times or more. The chain combines TRBV7-8 with TRBJ2-5; 9 bases fit TRBD1. The CDR3 extends over 14 amino acids. CDR1 and CDR2 (germline): SGHVS, FQNEAQ. V dropped 5 bases and J dropped 5; count of bases not matched to a gene: 6. This chain's CDR3 is CASSPRQGEETQYF. The CDR3 bases are TGTGCCAGCAGCCCAAGACAGGGGGAGGAGACCCAGTACTTC.

This clonotype has just a few counts. V and J are TRBV7-2 and TRBJ1-5, with D unresolved. The CDR3 runs to 14 residues. With 2 bases removed from V and 4 bases from J, the gap between germline ends came to 9 bases. Germline V gives CDR1 SGHTA, CDR2 FQGNSA. In DNA, the CDR3 is TGTGCCAGCAGCTTAACTCGGGGAAATCAGCCCCAGCATTTT. Translation: CASSLTRGNQPQHF.

A few counts support this clonotype. This chain connects TRBV11-2 to TRBJ1-4; D may be TRBD1 (5 bases). This CDR3 is built from 16 residues. The germline V gene encodes CDR1 SGHAT and CDR2 FQNNGV. V lost 6 bases and J lost 8, with 22 bases in between. This CDR3 is CASSLNFRRGDEKLFF. The CDR3 region has the DNA TGTGCCAGCAGTTTGAACTTCAGGCGCGGGGACGAAAAACTGTTTTTT.

This clonotype was counted many times. V gene TRBV12-3 or TRBV12-4 combines with J gene TRBJ1-2, with a weak D call TRBD1 (5 bases). Trimming shortened V by 1 base and J by 8 bases, and 20 bases separated the two germline ends. This CDR3 contains 16 residues. The CDR3 coding sequence is TGTGCCAGCAGTTTAGGGAACGGTCGAGGGAGGGGCGGCTACACCTTC. It codes for CASSLGNGRGRGGYTF.

A few counts support this clonotype. This chain links TRBV7-2 with TRBJ2-5; 7 bases fit TRBD2. The CDR3 consists of 15 residues. Germline V gives CDR1 SGHTA, CDR2 FQGNSA. V trimming: 5 bases; J trimming: 3 bases; junction bases outside the gene matches: 9. The CDR3 DNA sequence: TGTGCCAGCAGCCCCGTGCGGGGGTGGGAAGAGACCCAGTACTTC. Translated, it gives CASSPVRGWEETQYF.

This clonotype was observed a few times. This chain links TRBV7-8 with TRBJ2-5, with 11 bases that match TRBD2. The CDR3 spans 15 residues. V shed 5 bases and J 5 bases; nucleotides not matched to a gene: 7. Germline CDR1 and CDR2: SGHVS and FQNEAQ. This chain's CDR3 is CASSRSGGAGETQYF. The DNA of the CDR3 is TGTGCCAGCAGCCGTAGCGGGGGGGCTGGGGAGACCCAGTACTTC.

This chain joins TRBV20-1 and TRBJ1-2; D is uncertain. The V and J ends lost 4 bases and 4 bases respectively, with 4 bases between them. CDR3 length equals 10 residues. CDR1 and CDR2 from the germline V gene are DFQATT and SNEGSKA (reference sequence). CDR3 amino acids: CSAKSYGYTF. DNA for the CDR3: TGCAGTGCTAAAAGCTATGGCTACACCTTC.

The J gene is TRBJ2-1, the V gene TRBV6-2 or TRBV6-3, with TRBD2 matching 10 bases. Trimming cost V 5 bases and J 5 bases; bases outside gene matches: 6. The CDR3 is 15 amino acids. Per the germline V gene, CDR1 is MNHEY and CDR2 is SVGEGT. DNA for the CDR3: TGTGCCAGCAGTCGAAGCGGGGGGGAAGACAATGAGCAGTTCTTC. Translation: CASSRSGGEDNEQFF.

This clonotype was recorded a few times. The chain couples TRBV19 to TRBJ2-1, with unresolved D. V lost 0 bases to trimming and J lost 1 base, with 13 bases between them. The CDR3 is 17 amino acids. The V gene's germline CDR1 is LNHDA and CDR2 SQIVND (reference sequence). CDR3 bases: TGTGCCAGTAGTATAGATGGTCTGGCGATTTCCTACAATGAGCAGTTCTTC. Its protein is CASSIDGLAISYNEQFF.

The J gene is TRBJ1-2, the V gene TRBV7-9, with 12 bases fitting TRBD1. This CDR3 contains 15 residues. Germline CDR1 and CDR2: SEHNR and FQNEAQ (reference sequence). V was pared by 0 bases and J by 7 bases, with 3 bases of the junction left unmatched. Written as DNA, the CDR3 is TGTGCCAGCAGCTTAGCGGGACAGGGGGCCGGTGGCTACACCTTC. Its translation: CASSLAGQGAGGYTF.

The chain carries TRBV12-3 or TRBV12-4 and TRBJ2-3, with 9 bases that match TRBD1. This CDR3 spans 14 amino acids. The trim removed 5 bases at V and 7 bases at J, leaving 7 bases unmatched. In nucleotides, the CDR3 is TGTGCCAGCAGTCTCGTACAGGGGGCGAATACGCAGTATTTT. Its protein product is CASSLVQGANTQYF.

This clonotype was recorded a few times. The V call is TRBV6-6, the J call TRBJ1-1, with a possible D match to TRBD1 (5 bases). The CDR3 sequence is 15 residues long. The V gene's germline CDR1 is MNHNY and CDR2 SVGAGI (reference sequence). Trimming left V 2 bases short and J 0 bases short, with 10 bases between. CDR3 amino acids: CASSYVGTLNTEAFF. Written as DNA, the CDR3 is TGTGCCAGCAGTTACGTAGGGACCCTGAACACTGAAGCTTTCTTT.

This clonotype was recorded once. This chain links TRBV18 with TRBJ1-1; D not resolved. Germline CDR1 and CDR2: KGHSH and LQKENI. Trimming stripped 1 base from V and 1 base from J, with 7 bases between. The CDR3 has 14 amino acids. The CDR3 DNA follows: TGTGCCAGCTCACCACAGGAGAGGAACACTGAAGCTTTCTTT. This sequence encodes CASSPQERNTEAFF.

The rearrangement joins TRBV7-9 to TRBJ1-1, with no clear D. The CDR3 consists of 18 residues. V lost 0 bases, J lost 1 base, and 18 bases lay in between. Germline values: CDR1 SEHNR, CDR2 FQNEAQ (reference sequence). CDR3 nucleotides: TGTGCCAGCAGCTTAGCGAGTGGCTACCGGGTACGGAACACTGAAGCTTTCTTT. Its translation is CASSLASGYRVRNTEAFF.

The table lists this clonotype with many counts. The CDR3 sequence is CASSLSSSNEQFF. CDR3 nucleotides: TGTGCCAGCAGCTTATCTAGTTCAAATGAGCAGTTCTTC. The chain carries TRBV7-6 and TRBJ2-1; D unclear. The CDR3 contains 13 residues. V was shortened by 2 bases and J by 7 bases, with 9 bases between the two germline ends. From germline, CDR1 is SGHVS and CDR2 FNYEAQ. Looking up the rest from reference TRBV7-6 and TRBJ2-1 gives the full variable domain: GAGVSQSPRYKVTKRGQDVALRCDPISGHVSLYWYRQALGQGPEFLTYFNYEAQQDKSGLPNDRFSAERPEGSISTLTIQRTEQRDSAMYRCASSLSSSNEQFFGPGTRLTVL.

This clonotype was detected ten times or more. V gene TRBV7-8 combines with J gene TRBJ2-5, with D perhaps matching TRBD2 (5 bases). The CDR3 runs 14 residues. V was pared by 1 base and J by 5 bases, with 11 bases between. The germline V gene encodes CDR1 SGHVS and CDR2 FQNEAQ. CDR3 protein: CASSLGGLGETQYF. The CDR3 DNA reads TGTGCCAGCAGCTTAGGAGGACTGGGGGAGACCCAGTACTTC.

The chain combines TRBV2 with TRBJ2-1, with 9 bases identical to TRBD1. Germline trimming cut 7 bases from V and 8 bases from J; bases unmatched to any gene: 6. Per germline, CDR1 SNHLY and CDR2 FYNNEI. The CDR3 totals 13 residues. The CDR3 protein is CASNSDRGDEQFF. In DNA form, the CDR3 reads TGTGCCAGCAACTCGGACAGGGGCGATGAGCAGTTCTTC.

This clonotype was recorded many times. The chain is built from TRBV24-1 and TRBJ1-1; 7 nucleotides line up with TRBD1. The CDR3 contains 14 residues. After removal of 5 bases from V and 5 bases from J, the junction contained 7 bases not matched to a gene. Germline CDR1 is KGHDR and CDR2 is SFDVKD. CDR3 coding DNA: TGTGCCACCAGTGGGGGGGACAGCGCGACTGAAGCTTTCTTT. Protein product: CATSGGDSATEAFF.

This rearrangement joins TRBV12-3 or TRBV12-4 to TRBJ1-2, with D unclear. The CDR3 contains 13 residues. Trimming took off 2 bases at V and 6 bases at J, with 10 bases between the two ends. The CDR3 DNA follows: TGTGCCAGCAGTTTAATCCAGGACCATGGCTACACCTTC. Amino acid sequence: CASSLIQDHGYTF.

This clonotype was counted a few times. The genes are TRBV19 and TRBJ1-6; D uncertain. The CDR3 is 16 amino acids. Trimming shortened V by 3 bases and J by 5 bases, and 14 bases separated the two germline ends. CDR1 is LNHDA, CDR2 SQIVND, per germline (reference sequence). The CDR3 sequence is CASSIVRERDNSPLHF. In DNA, the CDR3 is TGTGCCAGTAGTATTGTGCGGGAGAGGGATAATTCACCCCTCCACTTT.

This clonotype appeared a single time. The chain has TRBV7-4 and TRBJ1-5; D gene unclear. CDR1 and CDR2 from the germline V gene are SGHVT and SQSDAQ. This CDR3 spans 12 amino acids. The germline V and J ends were trimmed by 4 bases and 9 bases, with 10 bases remaining between them. CDR3 sequence (DNA): TGTGCCAGCAGCTCGGATGACATGCCCCAGCATTTT. This translates into CASSSDDMPQHF.

This clonotype was observed at least ten times. The chain combines TRBV7-3 with TRBJ2-7; TRBD2 aligns across 8 bases. Trimming cost V 1 base and J 0 bases; bases outside gene matches: 11. CDR3 length: 18 amino acids. Germline CDR1 SGHTA, CDR2 FQGTGA. The CDR3 DNA follows: TGTGCCAGCAGCTTAAAGAGGCCGCAACGGGGGGGCTCCTACGAGCAGTACTTC. It translates to CASSLKRPQRGGSYEQYF.

The CDR3 loop reads CASRGGVSYNEQFF. DNA of the CDR3: TGTGCCAGCAGAGGGGGAGTGAGTTACAATGAGCAGTTCTTC. V is TRBV6-5 and J is TRBJ2-1, with TRBD1 as a possible D gene (6 bases). Germline loops: CDR1 MNHEY, CDR2 SVGAGI. V shed 6 bases and J shed 4 bases, with 13 bases lying between them. This CDR3 region has 14 residues.

The rearrangement joins TRBV2 to TRBJ2-2, with 7 bases fitting TRBD2. J gave up 2 bases and V 6 bases, and 3 bases lay outside the gene matches. Germline-derived CDR1 and CDR2 are SNHLY and FYNNEI. The CDR3 spans 14 residues. CDR3 in amino acids: CASRGTTNTGELFF. CDR3 coding DNA: TGTGCCAGCAGAGGGACTACCAACACCGGGGAGCTGTTTTTT. The complete variable domain, with remaining parts taken from reference TRBV2 and TRBJ2-2, reads EPEVTQTPSHQVTQMGQEVILRCVPISNHLYFYWYRQILGQKVEFLVSFYNNEISEKSEIFDDQFSVERPDGSNFTLKIRSTKLEDSAMYFCASRGTTNTGELFFGEGSRLTVL.